These T cell receptor beta chains were read from a single sample in a study of T cells after yellow fever vaccination. TCRdb reprocessed the 5' RACE reads via MiXCR and lists one record per CDR3 protein. The sample contains hundreds of thousands of distinct CDR3 sequences, approximately 21% of which appear only once. The specimen comprised PBMCs, sampled 15 days after the yellow fever booster vaccination. The receptors shown here come from a man in his thirties or forties who received the YFV17D yellow fever vaccine. CDR3s include the opening cysteine and the closing phenylalanine or tryptophan. Each record gives: clone size, J gene, D gene, V gene, CDR3 protein, CDR3 DNA. The D gene is left open where the match is weak. Size is omitted from some rows. Given values are once, few, many or a class for expanded clones.

clone size: -
J gene: TRBJ2-1
D gene: -
V gene: TRBV4-3
CDR3 protein: CASSQALVAAGGSYNEQFF
CDR3 DNA: TGCGCCAGCAGCCAAGCCCTGGTGGCAGCGGGCGGATCCTACAATGAGCAGTTCTTC

clone size: few
J gene: TRBJ2-3
D gene: TRBD2
V gene: TRBV12-3/TRBV12-4
CDR3 protein: CASSPPSGSDTQYF
CDR3 DNA: TGTGCCAGCAGTCCTCCTAGCGGGAGTGATACGCAGTATTTT

clone size: few
J gene: TRBJ2-5
D gene: -
V gene: TRBV3-1
CDR3 protein: CASSPDLSETQYF
CDR3 DNA: TGTGCCAGCAGCCCGGACTTATCAGAGACCCAGTACTTC

clone size: few
J gene: TRBJ2-7
D gene: -
V gene: TRBV4-2
CDR3 protein: CASSSTSRGGEQYF
CDR3 DNA: TGTGCCAGCAGCAGCACTAGCCGTGGGGGCGAGCAGTACTTC

clone size: -
J gene: TRBJ2-2
D gene: -
V gene: TRBV12-3/TRBV12-4
CDR3 protein: CASSFRQSNTGELFF
CDR3 DNA: TGTGCCAGCAGTTTCCGGCAGTCGAACACCGGGGAGCTGTTTTTT

clone size: few
J gene: TRBJ2-7
D gene: TRBD2
V gene: TRBV20-1
CDR3 protein: CSASFTGLANEQYF
CDR3 DNA: TGCAGTGCTAGTTTCACGGGACTAGCAAACGAGCAGTACTTC

clone size: -
J gene: TRBJ2-2
D gene: -
V gene: TRBV7-7
CDR3 protein: CASSPIDRFGELFF
CDR3 DNA: TGTGCTAGCAGTCCAATTGACAGATTTGGGGAGCTGTTTTTT

clone size: -
J gene: TRBJ2-7
D gene: TRBD2
V gene: TRBV7-2
CDR3 protein: CASGLAGAYEQYF
CDR3 DNA: TGTGCCAGCGGCCTAGCGGGGGCCTACGAGCAGTACTTC

clone size: -
J gene: TRBJ2-2
D gene: -
V gene: TRBV14
CDR3 protein: CASSYFFTGELFF
CDR3 DNA: TGTGCCAGCAGCTATTTTTTCACCGGGGAGCTGTTTTTT

clone size: -
J gene: TRBJ2-5
D gene: -
V gene: TRBV10-3
CDR3 protein: CAISGGRGETQYF
CDR3 DNA: TGTGCCATCAGTGGAGGTCGGGGCGAGACCCAGTACTTC

clone size: few
J gene: TRBJ2-5
D gene: -
V gene: TRBV28
CDR3 protein: CASRRAGETQYF
CDR3 DNA: TGTGCCAGTCGACGGGCGGGAGAGACCCAGTACTTC

clone size: few
J gene: TRBJ1-2
D gene: TRBD1
V gene: TRBV18
CDR3 protein: CASSPPGGQGSYTF
CDR3 DNA: TGTGCCAGCTCACCACCGGGTGGACAGGGAAGCTACACCTTC

clone size: few
J gene: TRBJ2-2
D gene: TRBD2
V gene: TRBV10-3
CDR3 protein: CAIGAGGLSKPGELFF
CDR3 DNA: TGTGCCATCGGCGCGGGGGGACTAAGCAAACCCGGGGAGCTGTTTTTT

clone size: few
J gene: TRBJ1-2
D gene: -
V gene: TRBV20-1
CDR3 protein: CSARAGAVLAF
CDR3 DNA: TGCAGTGCTAGAGCAGGGGCCGTTCTTGCCTTC